The next 18 T cell receptor beta chains were all read from a single sample in a study of prognosis after radiotherapy for stage I lung cancer. Two rounds of multiplex PCR amplified TCR beta CDR3 from genomic DNA. With primers specific to each TRBV and TRBJ gene, the first-round PCR was performed. TCRdb re-analysed the multiplex PCR reads in MiXCR, keeping a single row per CDR3 protein. Seen here are under 30,000 distinct CDR3 sequences, 31% observed once, and the top ten hold over 10%. The material sequenced was PBMCs, taken before or after stereotactic body radiation therapy (not recorded which). The receptors originated from a donor at least 50 years old with non-small cell lung cancer.

This clonotype was observed at least ten times. The chain has TRBV19 and TRBJ1-3; 7 nucleotides agree with TRBD1. The CDR3 covers 17 residues. Per the germline V gene, CDR1 is LNHDA and CDR2 is SQIVND (reference sequence). V lost 0 bases and J lost 0; bases outside the gene matches: 5. The CDR3 here is CASSIEGDSYSGNTIYF. CDR3 nucleotide sequence: TGTGCCAGTAGTATAGAAGGGGACAGCTACTCTGGAAACACCATATATTTT.

This clonotype was recorded only once. This likely traces to a read error, being one base from a far larger clone. The genes are TRBV6-2 or TRBV6-3 and TRBJ1-1; no firm D call. The CDR3 length is 12 residues. Trimming took off 11 bases at V and 1 base at J, with 11 bases between the two ends. The V gene's germline CDR1 is MNHEY and CDR2 SVGEGT. CDR3 sequence reads: CAASLRNTEAFF. The CDR3 DNA reads TGTGCCGCCTCGTTGAGGAACACTGAAGCTTTCTTT.

In its sample, this clonotype ranks as medium-sized. The V call is TRBV19, the J call TRBJ2-3; TRBD1 is a possible D gene (6 bases). CDR1 is LNHDA and CDR2 is SQIVND in the germline V gene (reference sequence). CDR3 length equals 14 residues. Trimming cost V 5 bases and J 2 bases, with 11 bases left between them. CDR3 in DNA: TGTGCCAGTAGTCACAGGGTAGACACAGATACGCAGTATTTT. This codes for CASSHRVDTDTQYF.

The table lists this clonotype with a few counts. A much larger clone is a single base away; this may be a read error. V and J are TRBV7-8 and TRBJ1-3; 8 positions match TRBD1. After removal of 5 bases from V and 0 bases from J, the junction contained 6 bases not matched to a gene. Germline CDR1 reads SGHVS; CDR2 reads FQNEAQ. There are 16 residues in the CDR3. CDR3 in DNA: TGTGCCAGCAGCCTGGGACAGGTCAACTCTGGAAACACCATATATTTT. Its protein is CASSLGQVNSGNTIYF.

This clonotype was observed at least ten times. The rearrangement links TRBV9 to TRBJ1-6; 10 bases align to TRBD1. Per germline, CDR1 SGDLS and CDR2 YYNGEE. With 3 bases clipped from V and 4 bases from J, the junction kept 16 bases outside the gene matches. The CDR3 has 20 amino acids. The CDR3 spells CASSGSRDRGYDIYNSPLHF. The CDR3 DNA reads as TGTGCCAGCAGCGGCAGCCGGGACAGGGGATATGATATTTATAATTCACCCCTCCACTTT.

By proportion, this clonotype is medium-sized. The genes are TRBV6-1 and TRBJ1-2; D is ambiguous. V shed 2 bases and J shed 4 bases, with 11 bases lying between them. The CDR3 spans 14 residues. CDR1 and CDR2 from the germline V gene are MNHNS and SASEGT. The CDR3 DNA follows: TGTGCCAGCAGTGAATCCCCGGGTCCCTATGGCTACACCTTC. Its translation is CASSESPGPYGYTF.

The chain is built from TRBV6-1 and TRBJ2-7; 9 bases fit TRBD1. The CDR3 length is 14 residues. CDR1 and CDR2 from the germline V gene are MNHNS and SASEGT. Trimming at V came to 7 bases and at J to 2 bases, leaving 6 bases not matched to a gene. CDR3 sequence reads: CASTSGQGPYEQYF. CDR3 nucleotide sequence: TGTGCCAGCACCTCGGGACAGGGACCCTACGAGCAGTACTTC.

In its sample, this clonotype was seen many times. The chain joins TRBV18 to TRBJ2-7, with D perhaps matching TRBD1 (6 bases). CDR1 and CDR2 from the germline V gene are KGHSH and LQKENI. There are 13 residues in the CDR3. V was cut by 5 bases and J by 6 bases, with 14 bases left in between. DNA for the CDR3: TGTGCCAGCTCATCGACAGGATCGGCCGAGCAGTACTTC. The encoded protein is CASSSTGSAEQYF.

Many counts were recorded for this clonotype. This chain uses TRBV28 with TRBJ1-1; unclear D gene. Trimming stripped 6 bases from V and 1 base from J, with 12 bases between. The CDR3 runs 14 residues. The germline CDR1 and CDR2 sequences are MDHEN and SYDVKM. The CDR3 sequence is CASRTPGQNTEAFF. CDR3 DNA sequence: TGTGCCAGCAGAACTCCCGGGCAGAACACTGAAGCTTTCTTT.

The rearrangement links TRBV12-3 or TRBV12-4 to TRBJ2-5; D perhaps matches TRBD1 (6 bases). CDR3 length: 15 amino acids. With 8 bases removed from V and 2 bases from J, the gap between germline ends came to 18 bases. The CDR3 region is CASRRRTDGQETQYF. Here the CDR3 DNA reads TGTGCCAGCCGGCGAAGGACAGACGGACAAGAGACCCAGTACTTC.

The genes are TRBV20-1 and TRBJ2-7; no clear D gene. CDR1 DFQATT and CDR2 SNEGSKA come from the germline V gene (reference sequence). The CDR3 spans 13 residues. The ends were cut back, 7 bases at V and 2 bases at J, with 15 bases in the middle. The CDR3 nucleotides read TGCAGTGTAGAGCCCCCCGCAACCTACGAGCAGTACTTC. This encodes CSVEPPATYEQYF.

As concerns this clonotype: An end of the junction does not agree with germline; a read error may underlie this. V and J are TRBV5-1 and TRBJ1-2; D gene uncertain. The CDR3 extends over 14 amino acids. CDR1 SGHRS and CDR2 YFSETQ come from the germline V gene. The CDR3 reads CASSLWTENYCYTF. The CDR3 bases are TGCGCCAGCAGCTTATGGACCGAGAACTATTGCTACACCTTC.

In this sample, this clonotype turned up many times. This chain links TRBV20-1 with TRBJ2-7; D is perhaps TRBD1 (6 bases). The germline V gene encodes CDR1 DFQATT and CDR2 SNEGSKA (reference sequence). V lost 3 bases and J lost 4, with 13 bases in between. CDR3 length: 13 residues. CDR3 in amino acids: CSARPTTGYEQYF. As DNA, the CDR3 is TGCAGTGCTAGGCCCACGACAGGATACGAGCAGTACTTC.

Ten or more counts support this clonotype. CDR3 bases: TGTGCCAGCAGCTCGGGACTAGCGGGATTCGGTTCGGGCAATGAGCAGTTCTTC. Translated, it gives CASSSGLAGFGSGNEQFF. The rearrangement joins TRBV11-1 to TRBJ2-1; 13 bases align to TRBD2. Unmatched junction bases numbered 12, after V lost 4 bases and J lost 6 bases. The V gene's germline CDR1 is SGHAT and CDR2 FQDESV (reference sequence). This CDR3 contains 18 residues.

This sequence joins TRBV7-8 and TRBJ2-2, with TRBD1 matching over 9 bases. Germline V gives CDR1 SGHVS, CDR2 FQNEAQ. CDR3 length equals 16 residues. V lost 6 bases to trimming and J lost 17 bases; unmatched junction nucleotides: 22. CDR3 sequence reads: CASSTLGQGYTGDLFF. For the CDR3, the DNA is TGTGCCAGCAGTACGTTGGGACAGGGTTACACCGGGGATCTCTTTTTT.

This clonotype was counted between two and nine times. The V gene is TRBV20-1, the J gene TRBJ2-3; weak D call: TRBD2 (5 bases). There are 14 residues in the CDR3. V lost 2 bases to trimming and J lost 3 bases, with 12 bases between them. The germline V gene has CDR1 DFQATT and CDR2 SNEGSKA (reference sequence). The CDR3 protein is CSARWLPGTDTQYF. CDR3 bases: TGCAGTGCTAGATGGCTGCCGGGGACAGATACGCAGTATTTT.

In this sample, this clonotype turned up many times. This chain connects TRBV30 to TRBJ2-2; perhaps TRBD1 as D (6 bases). The CDR3 contains 14 residues. Germline-derived CDR1 and CDR2 are GTSNPN and SVGIG (reference sequence). V was shortened by 3 bases and J by 0 bases, with 8 bases between the two germline ends. CDR3 region: CAWRGAANTGELFF. DNA of the CDR3: TGTGCCTGGAGGGGGGCAGCGAACACCGGGGAGCTGTTTTTT. Looking up the rest from reference TRBV30 and TRBJ2-2 gives the full variable domain: SQTIHQWPATLVQPVGSPLSLECTVEGTSNPNLYWYRQAAGRGLQLLFYSVGIGQISSEVPQNLSASRPQDRQFILSSKKLLLSDSGFYLCAWRGAANTGELFFGEGSRLTVL.

Ten or more counts support this clonotype. V and J are TRBV6-1 and TRBJ1-4; 9 nucleotides match TRBD1. Germline CDR1 MNHNS, CDR2 SASEGT. This CDR3 is built from 15 residues. V lost 5 bases to trimming and J lost 8 bases; unmatched junction nucleotides: 9. This CDR3 reads CASSLGDRDREKLFF. The CDR3 DNA is TGTGCCAGCAGTCTCGGGGACAGGGATCGCGAAAAACTGTTTTTT.